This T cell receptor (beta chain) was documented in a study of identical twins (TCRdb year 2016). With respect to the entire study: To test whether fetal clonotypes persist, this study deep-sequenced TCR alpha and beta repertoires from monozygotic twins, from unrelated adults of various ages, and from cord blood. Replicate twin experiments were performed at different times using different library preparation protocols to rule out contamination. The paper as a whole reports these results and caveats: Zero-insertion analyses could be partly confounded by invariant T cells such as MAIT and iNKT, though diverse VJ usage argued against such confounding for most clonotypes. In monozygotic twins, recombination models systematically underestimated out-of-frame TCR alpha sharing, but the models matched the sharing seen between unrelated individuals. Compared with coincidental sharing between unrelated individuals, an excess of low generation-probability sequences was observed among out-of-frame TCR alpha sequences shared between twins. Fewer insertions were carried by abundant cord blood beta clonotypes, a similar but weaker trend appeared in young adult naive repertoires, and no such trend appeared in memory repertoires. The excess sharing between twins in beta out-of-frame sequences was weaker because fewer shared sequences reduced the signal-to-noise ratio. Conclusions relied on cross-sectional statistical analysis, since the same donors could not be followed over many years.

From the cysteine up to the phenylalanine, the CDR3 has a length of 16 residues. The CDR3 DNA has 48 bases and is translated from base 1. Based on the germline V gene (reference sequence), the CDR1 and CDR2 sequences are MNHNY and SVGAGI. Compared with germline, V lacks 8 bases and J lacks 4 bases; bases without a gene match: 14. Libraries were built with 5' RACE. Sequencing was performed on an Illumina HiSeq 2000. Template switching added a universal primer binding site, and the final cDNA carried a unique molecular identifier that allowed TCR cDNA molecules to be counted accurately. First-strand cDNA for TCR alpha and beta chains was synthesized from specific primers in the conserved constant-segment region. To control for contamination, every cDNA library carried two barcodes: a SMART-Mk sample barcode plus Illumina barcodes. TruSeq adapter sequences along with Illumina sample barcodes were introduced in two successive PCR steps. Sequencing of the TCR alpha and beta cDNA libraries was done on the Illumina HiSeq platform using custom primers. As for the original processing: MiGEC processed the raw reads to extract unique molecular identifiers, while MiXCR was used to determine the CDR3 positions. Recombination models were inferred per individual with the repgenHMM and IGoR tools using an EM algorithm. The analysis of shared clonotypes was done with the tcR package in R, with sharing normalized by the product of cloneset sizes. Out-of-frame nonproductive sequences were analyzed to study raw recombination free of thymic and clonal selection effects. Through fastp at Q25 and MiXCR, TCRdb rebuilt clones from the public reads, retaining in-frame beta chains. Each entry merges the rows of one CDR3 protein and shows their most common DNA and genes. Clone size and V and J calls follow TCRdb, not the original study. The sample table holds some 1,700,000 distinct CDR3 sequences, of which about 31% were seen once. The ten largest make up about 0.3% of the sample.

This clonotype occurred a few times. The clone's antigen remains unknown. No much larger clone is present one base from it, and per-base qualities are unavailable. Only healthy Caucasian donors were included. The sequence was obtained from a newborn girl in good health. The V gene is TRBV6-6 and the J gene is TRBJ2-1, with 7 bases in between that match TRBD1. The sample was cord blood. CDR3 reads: CASFGASGQRYNEQFF. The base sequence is TGTGCCAGCTTCGGGGCCTCGGGACAGCGATACAATGAGCAGTTCTTC.